The 5 T cell receptor beta chains presented below share a single source sample, sequenced in a study of response to subunit inactivated influenza vaccine. TCRdb processed the RT-PCR reads anew with MiXCR; each CDR3 protein has one entry. The profile shows roughly 550,000 distinct CDR3 sequences, under 30% of them singletons. These records were also assigned to another study, of T cells expressing NK-cell markers. That paper notes: Synthesis of TCR beta cDNA relied on 5'RACE template switching carrying UMIs.

The material was CD4+ T cells sorted from PBMCs, obtained approximately 13 days after vaccination. These TCRs come from a middle-aged man who received an inactivated influenza vaccine.

This rearrangement joins TRBV4-1 to TRBJ2-1; 9 bases line up with TRBD1. CDR1 is MGHRA and CDR2 is YSYEKL in the germline V gene. J gave up 8 bases and V 4 bases, and 9 bases lay outside the gene matches. The CDR3 runs to 15 residues. CDR3 in DNA: TGCGCCAGCAGCCTTAGACAGGGGGGTCGGGATGAGCAGTTCTTC. Translated, it gives CASSLRQGGRDEQFF.

This clonotype was counted ten times or more. The chain has TRBV20-1 and TRBJ2-3, with TRBD2 matching 12 bases. V shed 0 bases, J shed 5 bases, and the junction held 9 bases outside the gene matches. CDR1 DFQATT and CDR2 SNEGSKA come from the germline V gene (reference sequence). The CDR3 is 17 residues long. CDR3 nucleotide sequence: TGCAGTGCTAGAGATCCCAGACTAGCGGGAGATGAAGATACGCAGTATTTT. This encodes CSARDPRLAGDEDTQYF.

This clonotype appeared a few times. The V gene is TRBV5-1, the J gene TRBJ1-2, with a weak D call TRBD1 (6 bases). The germline V and J ends were trimmed by 4 bases and 0 bases, with 13 bases remaining between them. Germline-derived CDR1 and CDR2 are SGHRS and YFSETQ. This CDR3 is 15 amino acids long. Here the CDR3 reads CASSPRTATNYGYTF. As DNA, the CDR3 is TGCGCCAGCAGCCCACGGACAGCTACTAACTATGGCTACACCTTC.

V is TRBV7-2 and J is TRBJ2-7; 8 bases map to TRBD1. CDR3 size: 14 residues. Germline V gene sequence: CDR1 SGHTA, CDR2 FQGNSA. With 3 bases clipped from V and 5 bases from J, the junction kept 6 bases outside the gene matches. In DNA, the CDR3 is TGTGCCAGCAGCTTCTCGACAGGGGTTCACGAGCAGTACTTC. Its translation: CASSFSTGVHEQYF.

This clonotype was recorded many times. The chain combines TRBV5-1 with TRBJ2-1; possibly TRBD1 for D (6 bases). Germline CDR1 SGHRS, CDR2 YFSETQ. This CDR3 is built from 15 residues. Trimming cost V 0 bases and J 0 bases, with 7 bases left between them. The CDR3 sequence: CASSLAQGSYNEQFF. As DNA, the CDR3 is TGCGCCAGCAGCTTGGCACAGGGCTCCTACAATGAGCAGTTCTTC.